These 20 T cell receptor beta chains came from one sample sequenced in a study of blood T cell repertoires in COVID-19. Profiled with immunoSEQ multiplex PCR; TCRdb holds only in-frame clones, not every one. This table has about 430,000 clones, more than 70% appearing once. Sequenced: PBMCs or T cells enriched from blood (not recorded which). The receptor set was obtained from a young woman who had been exposed to COVID-19.

The chain links TRBV7-9 to TRBJ2-7, with D possibly TRBD1 on 6 matching bases. The V end lost 1 base, the J end lost 0 bases, and 13 bases lay between the germline ends. Looked up from germline, CDR1 is SEHNR and CDR2 is FQNEAQ (reference sequence). CDR3 length equals 16 residues. The CDR3 loop reads CASSLGTGPSSYEQYF. CDR3 nucleotides: TGTGCCAGCAGCTTAGGCACAGGGCCCAGCTCCTACGAGCAGTACTTC.

The J gene is TRBJ2-1, the V gene TRBV7-6; tentatively, D is TRBD2 (6 bases). The CDR3 consists of 15 residues. With 1 base removed from V and 9 bases from J, the gap between germline ends came to 16 bases. CDR1 and CDR2 (germline): SGHVS, FNYEAQ. CDR3 region: CASSLVRVKEGEQFF. CDR3 DNA: TGTGCCAGCAGCTTAGTGAGGGTTAAGGAGGGTGAGCAGTTCTTC.

V gene TRBV9 combines with J gene TRBJ2-7; 9 positions match TRBD1. Germline CDR1 SGDLS, CDR2 YYNGEE. This CDR3 spans 14 amino acids. Trimming removed 3 bases from V and 6 bases from J; junction bases left unmatched: 7. Written as DNA, the CDR3 is TGTGCCAGCAGCGCTGGGGACAGGGTCTCCGAGCAGTACTTC. Protein sequence: CASSAGDRVSEQYF.

The V call is TRBV5-1, the J call TRBJ2-7, with TRBD1 identical over 7 bases. Trimming removed 5 bases from V and 5 bases from J; junction bases left unmatched: 4. CDR1 and CDR2 (germline): SGHRS, YFSETQ. This CDR3 has 12 amino acids. The CDR3 is CASRFDRDEQYF. CDR3 coding DNA: TGCGCCAGCAGGTTTGACAGGGACGAGCAGTACTTC.

The CDR3 protein is CASRAGGDYGYTF. The CDR3, as DNA: TGTGCCAGTAGGGCGGGCGGGGACTATGGCTACACCTTC. J is TRBJ1-2 and V is TRBV19; D is unclear. V dropped 6 bases and J dropped 3 bases, with 11 bases sitting between them. The CDR3 loop spans 13 amino acids. From germline, CDR1 is LNHDA and CDR2 SQIVND (reference sequence).

The rearrangement links TRBV28 to TRBJ2-7; D is unclear. Germline lookup yields CDR1 MDHEN and CDR2 SYDVKM. The V end was cut by 3 bases, the J end by 1 base, with 10 bases between. The CDR3 is 14 amino acids. Here the CDR3 DNA reads TGTGCCAGCAGTTTCGGCACTAAGTCCTACGAGCAGTACTTC. Its protein is CASSFGTKSYEQYF.

The chain recombines TRBV14 with TRBJ2-2; a possible D gene is TRBD1 (6 bases). Germline CDR1 reads SGHDN; CDR2 reads FVKESK. The V end was cut by 3 bases, the J end by 4 bases, with 18 bases between. The CDR3 sequence is 17 residues long. CDR3 sequence reads: CASSHVTGWKGTGELFF. The DNA for the CDR3 is TGTGCCAGCAGCCATGTCACAGGGTGGAAAGGCACCGGGGAGCTGTTTTTT.

The CDR3 region has the DNA TGTGCCAGCAGCTCCCCCGATGAGCAGTTCTTC. It translates to CASSSPDEQFF. V is TRBV9 and J is TRBJ2-1, with D unclear. The CDR3 is 11 residues long. The germline CDR1 and CDR2 sequences are SGDLS and YYNGEE. Trimming pared 4 bases from V and 8 bases from J, leaving 7 bases between. The complete variable domain, with remaining parts taken from reference TRBV9 and TRBJ2-1, reads DSGVTQTPKHLITATGQRVTLRCSPRSGDLSVYWYQQSLDQGLQFLIQYYNGEERAKGNILERFSAQQFPDLHSELNLSSLELGDSALYFCASSSPDEQFFGPGTRLTVL.

The chain combines TRBV7-3 with TRBJ2-1, with 15 bases that match TRBD2. This CDR3 is built from 18 residues. Germline trimming cut 5 bases from V and 7 bases from J; bases unmatched to any gene: 12. Per germline, CDR1 SGHTA and CDR2 FQGTGA. The CDR3 spells CASSPQRTSGGAYNEQFF. CDR3 sequence (DNA): TGTGCCAGCAGCCCACAAAGGACTAGCGGGGGGGCTTATAATGAGCAGTTCTTC.

The chain joins TRBV14 to TRBJ2-4; 10 bases are a match to TRBD1. The CDR3 is made up of 17 amino acids. The germline gives CDR1 SGHDN, CDR2 FVKESK. Trimming removed 6 bases from V and 0 bases from J; junction bases left unmatched: 8. CDR3: CASSPIGQGVAKNIQYF. The CDR3, as DNA: TGTGCCAGCAGTCCTATTGGACAGGGGGTAGCCAAAAACATTCAGTACTTC.

The sample holds one count of this clone. The chain recombines TRBV9 with TRBJ1-2; D uncertain. The germline V and J ends were trimmed by 5 bases and 0 bases, with 8 bases remaining between them. CDR3 length equals 13 residues. The germline CDR1 and CDR2 sequences are SGDLS and YYNGEE. The CDR3 DNA sequence: TGTGCCAGCAGAGCATATTCTAACTATGGCTACACCTTC. Its protein product is CASRAYSNYGYTF.

The chain has TRBV6-5 and TRBJ2-7; 9 nucleotides agree with TRBD1. The CDR3 runs to 14 residues. J gave up 2 bases and V 6 bases, and 5 bases lay outside the gene matches. Germline CDR1 and CDR2: MNHEY and SVGAGI. CDR3 protein: CASSLYRGPYEQYF. The CDR3 DNA reads as TGTGCCAGCAGCCTATACAGGGGGCCCTACGAGCAGTACTTC.

The chain has TRBV5-1 and TRBJ2-5; D might be TRBD2 (6 bases). Germline lookup yields CDR1 SGHRS and CDR2 YFSETQ. V lost 4 bases to trimming and J lost 3 bases, with 13 bases between them. The length of the CDR3 is 14 residues. CDR3 in amino acids: CASSRGNIEETQYF. CDR3 nucleotide sequence: TGCGCCAGCAGCCGCGGGAACATAGAAGAGACCCAGTACTTC.

The CDR3 reads CASSLEASGIYEQYF. The CDR3, as DNA: TGTGCCAGCAGCTTAGAGGCTAGCGGGATCTACGAGCAGTACTTC. The chain joins TRBV7-8 to TRBJ2-7, with 9 bases fitting TRBD2. With V trimmed by 1 base and J by 3 bases, 4 bases remained unmatched. The CDR3 sequence is 15 residues long. Germline loops: CDR1 SGHVS, CDR2 FQNEAQ.

This clone was detected only once. V and J are TRBV27 and TRBJ1-1; D call uncertain. The V and J ends lost 2 bases and 0 bases respectively, with 10 bases between them. The V gene's germline CDR1 is MNHEY and CDR2 SMNVEV (reference sequence). The CDR3 is 15 amino acids. CDR3 nucleotide sequence: TGTGCCAGCAGTTTAATCGCGGGAATGAACACTGAAGCTTTCTTT. Translating gives CASSLIAGMNTEAFF.

V usage is TRBV5-4 and J usage is TRBJ2-7; 7 bases match TRBD2. The V gene end was trimmed by 4 bases and the J gene end by 6 bases; junction bases not matched to a gene: 16. The CDR3 contains 16 residues. Germline-derived CDR1 and CDR2 are SGHNT and YYREEE (reference sequence). The CDR3 loop reads CASSPEVVGGPGEQYF. Written as DNA, the CDR3 is TGTGCCAGCAGCCCGGAGGTGGTGGGAGGGCCGGGCGAGCAGTACTTC.

This chain connects TRBV14 to TRBJ1-4, with unresolved D. V was pared by 0 bases and J by 8 bases, with 10 bases between. Per germline, CDR1 SGHDN and CDR2 FVKESK. The CDR3 spans 14 residues. The CDR3 region is CASSQDSWSEKLFF. The DNA for the CDR3 is TGTGCCAGCAGCCAAGATAGTTGGAGCGAAAAACTGTTTTTT.

CDR3 amino acids: CASSSGLSYEQYF. The CDR3 nucleotides are TGTGCCAGCTCTAGCGGGCTCTCCTACGAGCAGTACTTC. V is TRBV7-8 and J is TRBJ2-7; 8 positions match TRBD2. The CDR3 covers 13 residues. CDR1 and CDR2 from the germline V gene are SGHVS and FQNEAQ. The V and J ends lost 8 bases and 0 bases, in that order; junction bases with no gene match: 3. The full variable domain, in which reference TRBV7-8 and TRBJ2-7 provide the parts outside the CDR3, is GAGVSQSPRYKVAKRGQDVALRCDPISGHVSLFWYQQALGQGPEFLTYFQNEAQLDKSGLPSDRFFAERPEGSVSTLKIQRTQQEDSAVYLCASSSGLSYEQYFGPGTRLTVT.

The chain joins TRBV6-5 to TRBJ2-1; D gene uncertain. The V gene lost 6 bases and the J gene lost 0 bases, with 12 bases spanning the gap. The CDR3 spans 15 residues. Germline V gene sequence: CDR1 MNHEY, CDR2 SVGAGI. The CDR3 nucleotides are TGTGCCAGCAGCCCCATGCTCAGCTCCTACAATGAGCAGTTCTTC. As protein: CASSPMLSSYNEQFF.

The chain recombines TRBV4-3 with TRBJ2-3; unclear D gene. Trimming removed 3 bases from V and 8 bases from J, with 12 bases in between. Germline CDR1 LGHNA, CDR2 YSLEER. This CDR3 is 13 amino acids long. The chain's CDR3 is CASSHTQSGTQYF. CDR3 sequence (DNA): TGCGCCAGCAGCCACACCCAATCGGGTACGCAGTATTTT.